The entry below gives a single T cell receptor (beta chain) sequence along with its context. Enrollment of patients from Seattle took place during active infection, with longitudinal follow-up. In the original workflow: Reference gene primers were amplified, and this amplification served to estimate nucleated cell counts. The method was immunoSEQ multiplex PCR; TCRdb's version includes in-frame clones alone and lacks a portion of them. That table gives V, J and clone size, and the DNA gave D and trimming. Of approximately 390,000 clones in the sample, 80% to 90% were seen once. Germline CDR1 LGHNA, CDR2 YNFKEQ. V was clipped by 4 bases and J by 5 bases; unmatched bases: 1. The CDR3 totals 12 residues. This sample stems from a study of blood T cell repertoires in COVID-19. Overall study: PBMCs, B-cell-depleted T cells, or T cells were the source of the cDNA or gDNA that made up the material.

The chain is built from TRBV4-2 and TRBJ2-5; TRBD1 matches 7 bases. This clonotype was sampled from a woman aged 55-70 years with COVID-19, enrolled during active disease. Sequences were obtained from peripheral blood. The CDR3 spells CASSLGQETQYF. CDR3 bases: TGTGCCAGCAGCCTGGGACAGGAGACCCAGTACTTC.